This TCR beta chain was found in a study of blood T cell repertoires in COVID-19. This clone occurred once. The CDR3 runs to 17 residues. From germline, CDR1 is LNHDA and CDR2 SQIVND (reference sequence). Trimming cost V 5 bases and J 0 bases; bases outside gene matches: 9. Sequencing used immunoSEQ multiplex PCR; TCRdb keeps in-frame clones, though not all of them. The sample lists around 39,000 clones; about 80% were seen once. The clonotype comes from a woman in her 70s with acute or convalescent COVID-19. Sequencing was performed on peripheral blood. The chain employs TRBV19 and TRBJ1-5; TRBD1 matches at 8 bases. CDR3 region: CASSRNQGANSNQPQHF. The CDR3 bases are TGTGCCAGTAGTCGGAACCAGGGGGCAAATAGCAATCAGCCCCAGCATTTT.